The clone carrying this T cell receptor beta chain was found a few times. This sample stems from a study of identical twins. From the 5' RACE reads, TCRdb called clonotypes with MiXCR, one entry per CDR3 protein. This table holds hundreds of thousands of distinct CDR3 sequences, about 20% found once. V gave up 4 bases and J gave up 8 bases, with 11 bases separating them. The CDR3 is 11 residues long. Germline V gives CDR1 DFQATT, CDR2 SNEGSKA (reference sequence). The sample was also reused in another study, on T cells expressing NK-cell markers.

This chain links TRBV20-1 with TRBJ1-1; the D gene is possibly TRBD1 (5 bases). The receptor comes from a woman between 18 and 30 years old in good health. Sequenced material: PBMCs. The CDR3 reads CSAITRGEAFF. The CDR3 DNA follows: TGCAGTGCTATCACCCGGGGGGAAGCTTTCTTT.